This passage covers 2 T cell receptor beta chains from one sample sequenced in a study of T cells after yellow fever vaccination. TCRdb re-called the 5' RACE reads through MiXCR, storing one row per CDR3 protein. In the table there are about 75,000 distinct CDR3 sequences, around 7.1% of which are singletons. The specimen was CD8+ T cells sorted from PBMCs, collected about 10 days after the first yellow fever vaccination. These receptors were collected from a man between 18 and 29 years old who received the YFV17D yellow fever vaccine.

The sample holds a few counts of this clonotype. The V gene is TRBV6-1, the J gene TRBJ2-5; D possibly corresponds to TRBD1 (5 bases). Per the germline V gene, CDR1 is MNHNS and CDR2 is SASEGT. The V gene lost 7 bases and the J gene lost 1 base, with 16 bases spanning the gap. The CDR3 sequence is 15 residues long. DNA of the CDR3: TGTGCCAGCAAGGGTTTTTGGACACTCCAAGAGACCCAGTACTTC. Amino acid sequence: CASKGFWTLQETQYF.

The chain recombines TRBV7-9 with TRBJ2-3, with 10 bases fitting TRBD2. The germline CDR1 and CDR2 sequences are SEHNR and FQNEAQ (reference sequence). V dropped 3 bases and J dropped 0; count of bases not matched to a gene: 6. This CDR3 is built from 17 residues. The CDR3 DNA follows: TGTGCCAGCAGCTTCCCGCTAGCGGGGGCTAGCACAGATACGCAGTATTTT. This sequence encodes CASSFPLAGASTDTQYF.